Below are 16 T cell receptor beta chains sequenced from a single sample in a study of cytomegalovirus exposure and HLA in healthy donors. It was with 60 Vbeta and 13 Jbeta primers that the PCR ran. Generated by immunoSEQ multiplex PCR, the TCRdb table keeps only in-frame clones and is missing some. The sample consists of some 97,000 clones, 75% to 85% of them appearing once. Sequencing was carried out using PBMCs. Every receptor here comes from a woman younger than 30 in good health and CMV-seronegative.

The chain has TRBV7-8 and TRBJ2-3; maybe TRBD2 (7 bases). The CDR3 is made up of 16 amino acids. CDR1 SGHVS and CDR2 FQNEAQ come from the germline V gene. V lost 6 bases, J lost 4 bases, and 20 bases lay in between. CDR3: CASRSPGGRGPDTQYF. CDR3 nucleotide sequence: TGTGCCAGCAGGTCCCCGGGGGGCAGGGGTCCAGATACGCAGTATTTT.

This clone was detected only once. CDR3 nucleotides: TGTGCCAGCAGCCTGCAGGGGGCACTGGTTTTGGGCACCGGGGAGCTGTTTTTT. As protein: CASSLQGALVLGTGELFF. The chain employs TRBV7-2 and TRBJ2-2, with 8 bases that match TRBD1. Germline CDR1 reads SGHTA; CDR2 reads FQGNSA. The CDR3 is 18 amino acids. Germline trimming cut 5 bases from V and 4 bases from J; bases unmatched to any gene: 15. The complete variable domain, with remaining parts taken from reference TRBV7-2 and TRBJ2-2, reads GAGVSQSPSNKVTEKGKDVELRCDPISGHTALYWYRQSLGQGLEFLIYFQGNSAPDKSGLPSDRFSAERTGGSVSTLTIQRTQQEDSAVYLCASSLQGALVLGTGELFFGEGSRLTVL.

This clone has a single count. The chain couples TRBV30 to TRBJ1-2; 8 nucleotides agree with TRBD1. V shed 0 bases and J 12 bases; nucleotides not matched to a gene: 6. The CDR3 sequence is 12 residues long. Looked up from germline, CDR1 is GTSNPN and CDR2 is SVGIG (reference sequence). In nucleotides, the CDR3 is TGTGCCTGGAGTGTAAGTGGACAGGGCCACACCTTC. It codes for CAWSVSGQGHTF.

The chain carries TRBV28 and TRBJ2-7; no clear D. This CDR3 region has 12 residues. Germline loops: CDR1 MDHEN, CDR2 SYDVKM. With 4 bases removed from V and 2 bases from J, the gap between germline ends came to 6 bases. CDR3 nucleotides: TGTGCCAGCAGTTCCCCAACCTACGAGCAGTACTTC. This sequence encodes CASSSPTYEQYF.

V gene TRBV6-1 combines with J gene TRBJ1-5; tentative D call: TRBD1 (5 bases). Trimming removed 0 bases at V and 6 bases at J, with 12 bases between. The CDR3 length is 15 residues. The germline CDR1 and CDR2 sequences are MNHNS and SASEGT. CDR3 residues: CASSEAQGGFQPQHF. The DNA of the CDR3 is TGTGCCAGCAGTGAAGCGCAGGGAGGGTTTCAGCCCCAGCATTTT.

The rearrangement links TRBV23-1 to TRBJ2-1; 9 nucleotides match TRBD1. TRBV23-1 is classed as an ORF, of uncertain function. CDR3 length: 16 amino acids. V dropped 1 base and J dropped 10; count of bases not matched to a gene: 11. CDR3 loop: CASSQFPDRGNSEQFF. The DNA for the CDR3 is TGCGCCAGCAGTCAATTTCCGGACAGGGGAAACAGCGAGCAGTTCTTC.

The V call is TRBV2, the J call TRBJ1-5; the D is unclear. With 7 bases removed from V and 0 bases from J, the gap between germline ends came to 16 bases. Germline V gene sequence: CDR1 SNHLY, CDR2 FYNNEI. CDR3 length equals 16 residues. The DNA of the CDR3 is TGTGCCAGCAACTTGGGAGGTTTCTATAGCAATCAGCCCCAGCATTTT. Translated: CASNLGGFYSNQPQHF.

The genes are TRBV2 and TRBJ2-7; D is possibly TRBD1 (6 bases). Germline loops: CDR1 SNHLY, CDR2 FYNNEI. Trimming pared 7 bases from V and 4 bases from J, leaving 14 bases between. The CDR3 is 13 residues long. CDR3 region: CASKVGTTYEQYF. The CDR3 nucleotides are TGTGCCAGCAAAGTCGGGACAACATACGAGCAGTACTTC.

This sequence joins TRBV7-9 and TRBJ2-7, with 10 positions matching TRBD2. CDR3 length: 15 residues. Germline CDR1 SEHNR, CDR2 FQNEAQ (reference sequence). J gave up 5 bases and V 5 bases, and 9 bases lay outside the gene matches. Here the CDR3 DNA reads TGTGCCAGCAGCCCACGACTAGCGGGCCGGCACGAGCAGTACTTC. It encodes CASSPRLAGRHEQYF.

The V call is TRBV9, the J call TRBJ1-3; D call uncertain. CDR1 and CDR2 (germline): SGDLS, YYNGEE. This CDR3 comprises 15 residues. V lost 3 bases and J 3 bases, leaving 13 bases between the germline ends. Here the CDR3 reads CASSAYAGYGNTIYF. The CDR3 region has the DNA TGTGCCAGCAGCGCTTATGCGGGGTATGGAAACACCATATATTTT.

A few counts support this clone. The rearrangement uses TRBV7-9 and TRBJ2-7, with 9 bases fitting TRBD1. This CDR3 comprises 15 residues. CDR1 and CDR2 from the germline V gene are SEHNR and FQNEAQ (reference sequence). With V trimmed by 5 bases and J by 2 bases, 7 bases remained unmatched. The CDR3 reads CASSQGQGIAYEQYF. The CDR3 DNA reads as TGTGCCAGCAGCCAGGGACAGGGTATAGCCTACGAGCAGTACTTC.

The sample holds a few counts of this clone. The chain couples TRBV10-3 to TRBJ2-7, with 9 bases fitting TRBD1. Per germline, CDR1 ENHRY and CDR2 SYGVKD. The CDR3 length is 13 residues. V gave up 7 bases and J gave up 3 bases; unmatched junction bases: 4. For the CDR3, the DNA is TGTGCCATCACTACGGGACAGGGCTACGAGCAGTACTTC. Translation: CAITTGQGYEQYF.

The chain joins TRBV7-9 to TRBJ2-1, with 10 bases fitting TRBD2. The CDR3 length is 16 residues. Looked up from germline, CDR1 is SEHNR and CDR2 is FQNEAQ (reference sequence). With V trimmed by 5 bases and J by 14 bases, 18 bases remained unmatched. Here the CDR3 DNA reads TGTGCCAGCAGCCTACCTAGGGAGGGGGCTAGCGGGAGAAAGTTCTTC. This codes for CASSLPREGASGRKFF.

The chain employs TRBV28 and TRBJ2-7; 7 bases fit TRBD1. Germline CDR1 is MDHEN and CDR2 is SYDVKM. This CDR3 comprises 14 residues. The V gene end was trimmed by 6 bases and the J gene end by 2 bases; junction bases not matched to a gene: 7. In DNA, the CDR3 is TGTGCCAGCAGAGAAAACAGGGGTGCCTACGAGCAGTACTTC. This gives the protein CASRENRGAYEQYF.

The rearrangement joins TRBV7-6 to TRBJ2-5, with TRBD1 as a possible D gene (5 bases). Trimming removed 6 bases from V and 2 bases from J, with 13 bases in between. This CDR3 region has 14 residues. CDR1 is SGHVS, CDR2 FNYEAQ, per germline. CDR3 loop: CASSYTTGQETQYF. Here the CDR3 DNA reads TGTGCCAGCAGTTATACCACAGGTCAAGAGACCCAGTACTTC.

This chain links TRBV28 with TRBJ2-1; tentatively, D is TRBD2 (5 bases). The CDR3 consists of 15 residues. Germline V gene data show CDR1 as MDHEN and CDR2 as SYDVKM. Between the trimmed V and J ends, which lost 5 bases and 0 bases, there was a span of 11 bases. The CDR3 spells CASSPGSSSYNEQFF. The CDR3 bases are TGTGCCAGCAGTCCGGGGTCTAGCTCCTACAATGAGCAGTTCTTC.